These 21 T cell receptor beta chains were sequenced from one sample in a study of blood T cell repertoires in COVID-19. Profiled with immunoSEQ multiplex PCR; TCRdb holds only in-frame clones, not every one. Among more than 150,000 clones listed, around 87% were seen once. Sequenced: peripheral blood. The receptors originated from a man in his sixties with COVID-19, enrolled during active disease.

This clone has just one count. The CDR3 sequence is CASSRDRNNEKLFF. The CDR3 bases are TGTGCCAGCAGTAGGGACAGGAATAATGAAAAACTGTTTTTT. The chain uses TRBV6-5 and TRBJ1-4; 8 nucleotides line up with TRBD1. Unmatched junction bases numbered 3, after V lost 5 bases and J lost 4 bases. The CDR3 sequence is 14 residues long. Per the germline V gene, CDR1 is MNHEY and CDR2 is SVGAGI.

The gene calls are TRBV7-2 and TRBJ2-5; TRBD2 aligns across 7 bases. V lost 1 base to trimming and J lost 4 bases; unmatched junction nucleotides: 9. The CDR3 runs to 16 residues. Germline V gene data show CDR1 as SGHTA and CDR2 as FQGNSA. The CDR3: CASSLGRGLVGETQYF. CDR3 DNA sequence: TGTGCCAGCAGCTTAGGTCGAGGACTAGTAGGAGAGACCCAGTACTTC. Variable domain in full (rest from reference TRBV7-2 and TRBJ2-5): GAGVSQSPSNKVTEKGKDVELRCDPISGHTALYWYRQSLGQGLEFLIYFQGNSAPDKSGLPSDRFSAERTGGSVSTLTIQRTQQEDSAVYLCASSLGRGLVGETQYFGPGTRLLVL.

In DNA form, the CDR3 reads TGTGCCAGCAGTTTATCCAGGACAGGGGGCGGTCGGCTAGCGGTTTACGAGCAGTACTTC. This translates into CASSLSRTGGGRLAVYEQYF. The rearrangement links TRBV27 to TRBJ2-7; 11 nucleotides agree with TRBD1. The V gene's germline CDR1 is MNHEY and CDR2 SMNVEV (reference sequence). The CDR3 is 20 amino acids. Losses at the gene ends were 0 bases for V and 4 bases for J; bases not matched to a gene: 17.

Only a few counts were recorded for this clone. The rearrangement links TRBV27 to TRBJ2-5; TRBD1 aligns across 7 bases. With V trimmed by 5 bases and J by 5 bases, 8 bases remained unmatched. The germline gives CDR1 MNHEY, CDR2 SMNVEV (reference sequence). The CDR3 contains 14 residues. As DNA, the CDR3 is TGTGCCAGCAGTAAACAAGGGGGCGGGGAGACCCAGTACTTC. It codes for CASSKQGGGETQYF.

The chain has TRBV14 and TRBJ2-7; 7 nucleotides align to TRBD1. The length of the CDR3 is 13 residues. Per the germline V gene, CDR1 is SGHDN and CDR2 is FVKESK. V gave up 5 bases and J gave up 5 bases; unmatched junction bases: 6. The CDR3 protein is CASSVQGVHEQYF. In nucleotides, the CDR3 is TGTGCCAGCAGCGTGCAGGGGGTACACGAGCAGTACTTC.

The chain couples TRBV5-6 to TRBJ1-6; the D is unclear. CDR1 is SGHDT and CDR2 is YYEEEE in the germline V gene. The CDR3 sequence is 12 residues long. V was shortened by 4 bases and J by 12 bases, with 11 bases between the two germline ends. CDR3 coding DNA: TGTGCCAGCAGCGGAGGGCCTGAACCCCTCCACTTT. Protein product: CASSGGPEPLHF.

V and J are TRBV7-3 and TRBJ1-1; 7 bases are a match to TRBD1. Losses at the gene ends were 4 bases for V and 4 bases for J; bases not matched to a gene: 3. CDR3 length: 13 amino acids. Germline V gene lookup returns CDR1 SGHTA and CDR2 FQGTGA. DNA of the CDR3: TGTGCCAGCAGCTCCAGGGACAGCACTGAAGCTTTCTTT. Protein: CASSSRDSTEAFF.

This chain links TRBV27 with TRBJ2-1; D remains ambiguous. This CDR3 comprises 15 residues. CDR1 and CDR2 from the germline V gene are MNHEY and SMNVEV (reference sequence). Trimming took 4 bases from V and 6 from J, leaving 16 bases between them. The CDR3 DNA follows: TGTGCCAGCAGTTGGCGTGCGTCCGGCGGCAATGAGCAGTTCTTC. Translating it yields CASSWRASGGNEQFF.

The chain couples TRBV7-8 to TRBJ2-1; 7 bases fit TRBD2. CDR1 SGHVS and CDR2 FQNEAQ come from the germline V gene. The length of the CDR3 is 12 residues. Unmatched junction bases numbered 7, after V lost 3 bases and J lost 14 bases. The CDR3 DNA reads TGTGCCAGCAGCTTCGAGCGGGGCTTGAAGTTCTTC. As protein: CASSFERGLKFF.

The chain recombines TRBV9 with TRBJ2-1; TRBD2 aligns across 11 bases. The CDR3 consists of 17 residues. The V segment lost 4 bases and the J segment 6 bases; nucleotides outside the gene matches: 12. The V gene's germline CDR1 is SGDLS and CDR2 YYNGEE. CDR3 in DNA: TGTGCCAGCAGCCTAACCGGTGGGCTAGCGGGAGGCAATGAGCAGTTCTTC. Its translation: CASSLTGGLAGGNEQFF.

V and J are TRBV5-1 and TRBJ2-1, with 11 bases identical to TRBD2. Germline lookup yields CDR1 SGHRS and CDR2 YFSETQ. There are 14 residues in the CDR3. V shed 0 bases and J 10 bases; nucleotides not matched to a gene: 3. The CDR3 DNA reads as TGCGCCAGCAGCTTGGTAGTAGCGGGAGGGGAGCAGTTCTTC. This sequence encodes CASSLVVAGGEQFF.

The rearrangement uses TRBV4-3 and TRBJ1-6, with D maybe TRBD1 (5 bases). Trimming pared 2 bases from V and 5 bases from J, leaving 10 bases between. There are 15 residues in the CDR3. CDR1 and CDR2 (germline): LGHNA, YSLEER. CDR3 DNA sequence: TGCGCCAGCAGCCAAAAAACCAGGGATAATTCACCCCTCCACTTT. Translating gives CASSQKTRDNSPLHF.

V and J are TRBV27 and TRBJ2-7; TRBD2 matches 13 bases. CDR3 length: 14 amino acids. V shed 5 bases and J 6 bases; nucleotides not matched to a gene: 4. From germline, CDR1 is MNHEY and CDR2 SMNVEV (reference sequence). CDR3 coding DNA: TGTGCCAGCAGTACTAGCGGGAGGGCCCTCGAGCAGTACTTC. As protein: CASSTSGRALEQYF.

V usage is TRBV5-8 and J usage is TRBJ2-2; D is perhaps TRBD2 (5 bases). This CDR3 spans 16 amino acids. Trimming took off 4 bases at V and 2 bases at J, with 15 bases between the two ends. CDR1 and CDR2 (germline): SGHTS, YDEGEE. In DNA form, the CDR3 reads TGTGCCAGCAGCGCCGAATGGAGCGGCAACACCGGGGAGCTGTTTTTT. Translating gives CASSAEWSGNTGELFF.

The V gene is TRBV6-2 or TRBV6-3, the J gene TRBJ2-2; 8 bases match TRBD2. V was pared by 3 bases and J by 3 bases, with 9 bases of the junction left unmatched. The CDR3 is 17 amino acids. Germline lookup yields CDR1 MNHEY and CDR2 SVGEGT. The CDR3 DNA is TGTGCCAGCAGTTATCTATTCGGGGGGGCGGACACCGGGGAGCTGTTTTTT. This codes for CASSYLFGGADTGELFF.

About this clone itself: The same CDR3 also results from other DNA sequences found in this sample. The rearrangement joins TRBV5-1 to TRBJ2-7; D perhaps matches TRBD2 (5 bases). The CDR3 is 13 residues long. The ends were cut back, 0 bases at V and 4 bases at J, with 8 bases in the middle. Germline assignment: CDR1 SGHRS and CDR2 YFSETQ. The CDR3 protein is CASSLGERYEQYF. CDR3 coding DNA: TGCGCCAGCAGCTTGGGGGAGAGATACGAGCAGTACTTC.

The J gene is TRBJ1-4, the V gene TRBV7-8, with 9 bases that match TRBD1. This CDR3 has 13 amino acids. V was pared by 10 bases and J by 8 bases, with 8 bases of the junction left unmatched. The V gene's germline CDR1 is SGHVS and CDR2 FQNEAQ. CDR3 in amino acids: CATTGQGREKLFF. The CDR3 nucleotides read TGTGCCACCACAGGACAGGGGAGGGAAAAACTGTTTTTT.

The chain couples TRBV7-2 to TRBJ2-3; 10 bases fit TRBD1. The CDR3 has 16 amino acids. V was clipped by 0 bases and J by 3 bases; unmatched bases: 3. Germline V gives CDR1 SGHTA, CDR2 FQGNSA. Here the CDR3 DNA reads TGTGCCAGCAGCTTAGCTGGGACAGGGGCGACAGATACGCAGTATTTT. This sequence encodes CASSLAGTGATDTQYF. Filled out from reference TRBV7-2 and TRBJ2-3, the complete variable domain reads GAGVSQSPSNKVTEKGKDVELRCDPISGHTALYWYRQSLGQGLEFLIYFQGNSAPDKSGLPSDRFSAERTGGSVSTLTIQRTQQEDSAVYLCASSLAGTGATDTQYFGPGTRLTVL.

The genes are TRBV19 and TRBJ1-5, with D possibly TRBD1 on 6 matching bases. Germline V gene sequence: CDR1 LNHDA, CDR2 SQIVND (reference sequence). V lost 6 bases and J 0 bases, leaving 12 bases between the germline ends. This CDR3 contains 15 residues. DNA for the CDR3: TGTGCCAGTAGGATACAGGGCCTTAGCAATCAGCCCCAGCATTTT. Protein product: CASRIQGLSNQPQHF.

This rearrangement joins TRBV11-3 to TRBJ1-4, with 7 bases matching TRBD1. Germline V gene sequence: CDR1 SGHNT, CDR2 YENEEA. The length of the CDR3 is 15 residues. The V gene end was trimmed by 2 bases and the J gene end by 6 bases; junction bases not matched to a gene: 6. CDR3 in amino acids: CASSLRTGVDEKLFF. The CDR3 region has the DNA TGTGCCAGCAGCTTAAGAACAGGGGTAGATGAAAAACTGTTTTTT. Full variable domain (outside the CDR3, taken from reference TRBV11-3 and TRBJ1-4): EAGVVQSPRYKIIEKKQPVAFWCNPISGHNTLYWYLQNLGQGPELLIRYENEEAVDDSQLPKDRFSAERLKGVDSTLKIQPAELGDSAVYLCASSLRTGVDEKLFFGSGTQLSVL.

CDR3 in DNA: TGCGCCAGCAGCTTTGCTGCGGGCGCCGGGACTAATGAAAAACTGTTTTTT. Protein sequence: CASSFAAGAGTNEKLFF. The chain is built from TRBV5-1 and TRBJ1-4; D ambiguous. Trimming took off 2 bases at V and 2 bases at J, with 16 bases between the two ends. The CDR3 loop spans 17 amino acids. Germline CDR1 is SGHRS and CDR2 is YFSETQ.